The 22 T cell receptor beta chains listed next were all sequenced from one sample in a study of tumor-infiltrating lymphocytes in oesophageal squamous cell carcinoma. TCRdb reprocessed the PCR reads with MiXCR, giving one entry per CDR3 protein. The table has 9,500 to 12,000 distinct CDR3 sequences, about 60% seen once. The sequenced sample was esophageal tumor tissue. The receptors were gathered from a male donor with esophageal squamous cell carcinoma.

By frequency in the sample, this clonotype is large. The chain employs TRBV7-3 and TRBJ2-3; D not certain. The CDR3 is 14 amino acids. CDR1 is SGHTA and CDR2 is FQGTGA in the germline V gene. Deletions cut 2 bases from V and 0 bases from J, with 6 bases between. The CDR3 DNA follows: TGTGCCAGCAGCTTAGGAGCTAGCACAGATACGCAGTATTTT. It encodes CASSLGASTDTQYF. The entire variable domain, with the rest obtained from reference TRBV7-3 and TRBJ2-3, is as follows: GAGVSQTPSNKVTEKGKYVELRCDPISGHTALYWYRQSLGQGPEFLIYFQGTGAADDSGLPNDRFFAVRPEGSVSTLKIQRTERGDSAVYLCASSLGASTDTQYFGPGTRLTVL.

J is TRBJ2-3 and V is TRBV7-9; TRBD2 aligns across 7 bases. The CDR3 has 15 residues. V lost 3 bases, J lost 2 bases, and 5 bases stayed unmatched. CDR1 and CDR2 from the germline V gene are SEHNR and FQNEAQ (reference sequence). The CDR3 region has the DNA TGTGCCAGCAGCTTCAAAGCGGGGTTCACAGATACGCAGTATTTT. Its protein product is CASSFKAGFTDTQYF. Full variable domain (outside the CDR3, taken from reference TRBV7-9 and TRBJ2-3): DTGVSQNPRHKITKRGQNVTFRCDPISEHNRLYWYRQTLGQGPEFLTYFQNEAQLEKSRLLSDRFSAERPKGSFSTLEIQRTEQGDSAMYLCASSFKAGFTDTQYFGPGTRLTVL.

This clonotype was detected only once. The chain links TRBV7-3 to TRBJ1-3; D gene uncertain. The CDR3 spans 13 residues. Germline CDR1 reads SGHTA; CDR2 reads FQGTGA. V dropped 7 bases and J dropped 0 bases, with 7 bases sitting between them. The CDR3: CASKEGSGNTIYF. The CDR3 DNA reads as TGTGCCAGCAAAGAGGGCTCTGGAAACACCATATATTTT.

The chain carries TRBV12-3 or TRBV12-4 and TRBJ2-2; D might be TRBD2 (6 bases). The V gene lost 0 bases and the J gene lost 4 bases, with 9 bases spanning the gap. The CDR3 is 15 amino acids. The CDR3 sequence is CASSLAGGSTGELFF. For the CDR3, the DNA is TGTGCCAGCAGTTTAGCGGGAGGATCCACCGGGGAGCTGTTTTTT.

The chain joins TRBV7-2 to TRBJ2-3; D possibly matches TRBD1 or TRBD2 (6 bases each). CDR1 is SGHTA, CDR2 FQGNSA, per germline. This CDR3 comprises 17 residues. The V and J ends lost 5 bases and 3 bases respectively, with 21 bases between them. CDR3 protein: CASSPLGARGGTDTQYF. The CDR3 coding sequence is TGTGCCAGCAGCCCTTTAGGCGCTCGAGGGGGGACAGATACGCAGTATTTT.

The gene calls are TRBV7-2 and TRBJ2-7; D call uncertain. The end of the DNA aligns better with TRBJ2-1, so the J call may be wrong. This CDR3 contains 13 residues. CDR1 SGHTA and CDR2 FQGNSA come from the germline V gene. CDR3 nucleotides: TGTGCCAGCAGCTTAGGGGCCAACAATGAGCAGTTCTTC. Translation gives CASSLGANNEQFF.

With regard to this clonotype: As the CDR3 is not closed by the conserved phenylalanine or tryptophan, this likely results from a read error. The DNA is omitted, as the CDR3 cannot be located on it reliably, and the CDR3 follows TCRdb's listing. The chain has TRBV7-3 and TRBJ2-7; the table's D call of TRBD1 was not tested on the DNA. The germline gives CDR1 SGHTA, CDR2 FQGTGA. Including both end residues, the CDR3 is 15 amino acids long. The CDR3 loop is CASSSTGGSGYTFGS.

Points on this clonotype: The CDR3 ends on some other residue instead of the conserved phenylalanine or tryptophan, so this is likely a read error. The DNA is left out, because the CDR3 cannot be placed on it with certainty; the CDR3 is given as TCRdb lists it. The genes are TRBV11-2 and TRBJ2-4; the tabulated D call, TRBD2, remains unverified against the DNA. Germline-derived CDR1 and CDR2 are SGHAT and FQNNGV. The CDR3 has 10 residues if both end residues are counted. This CDR3 is CASSKLAARD.

The table lists this clonotype with a few counts. The chain carries TRBV7-4 and TRBJ2-3; no definite D call. Germline lookup yields CDR1 SGHVT and CDR2 SQSDAQ. Trimming left V 2 bases short and J 2 bases short, with 14 bases between. The CDR3 loop spans 16 amino acids. The chain's CDR3 is CASSLRIWAHTDTQYF. CDR3 DNA: TGTGCCAGCAGCTTAAGAATTTGGGCCCACACAGATACGCAGTATTTT.

In the case of this clonotype: One base away lies a much larger clone, so this may be a sequencing read error. This chain connects TRBV9 to TRBJ2-1; weak D call: TRBD1 (8 bases). The J call may be in error: the DNA end matches TRBJ2-7 better. CDR1 is SGDLS and CDR2 is YYNGEE in the germline V gene. CDR3 length: 19 residues. CDR3 protein: CASSVGDRYGLVVDNEQYF. CDR3 DNA sequence: TGTGCCAGCAGCGTAGGGGACAGGTACGGACTAGTAGTGGACAATGAGCAGTACTTC.

A remark on this clonotype: Sequence at one end of the junction differs from germline and may be a read error. The chain uses TRBV28 and TRBJ1-5, with 8 bases that match TRBD1. Germline V lookup: CDR1 MDHEN, CDR2 SYDVKM. The CDR3 is made up of 11 amino acids. Here the CDR3 reads CASSQGQGGFF. CDR3 nucleotides: TGTGCCAGCAGCCAAGGACAGGGAGGGTTTTTT.

Remarks on this clonotype: The conserved phenylalanine or tryptophan normally closing the CDR3 is absent here, so this likely arose from a read error. The DNA is left out, because the CDR3 cannot be placed on it with certainty; the CDR3 is given as TCRdb lists it. The chain has TRBV6-8 and TRBJ2-1; TRBD1, as called in the table, went unchecked against the DNA. Including both end residues, the CDR3 is 16 amino acids long. Germline V gives CDR1 MNHGY, CDR2 SAAAGT. The chain's CDR3 is CASSKGTGVDGYTFGS.

This clonotype was picked up one time. J is TRBJ2-1 and V is TRBV7-3; 7 bases fit TRBD1. The CDR3 is made up of 15 amino acids. V shed 4 bases, J shed 4 bases, and the junction held 7 bases outside the gene matches. Germline V gene lookup returns CDR1 SGHTA and CDR2 FQGTGA. In nucleotides, the CDR3 is TGTGCCAGCAGCTCCACAGGGGAGAAATACAATGAGCAGTTCTTC. This gives the protein CASSSTGEKYNEQFF.

This clonotype was detected ten times or more. A much larger clone lies one base from this, so it may be a read error. The chain employs TRBV7-2 and TRBJ2-1; D could derive from TRBD1 or TRBD2 (5 bases each). V lost 3 bases to trimming and J lost 10 bases, with 10 bases between them. The CDR3 spans 12 residues. Germline lookup yields CDR1 SGHTA and CDR2 FQGNSA. Here the CDR3 reads CASSLGTHEQFF. For the CDR3, the DNA is TGTGCCAGCAGCTTGGGGACCCACGAGCAGTTCTTC.

This clonotype was seen a handful of times. The chain combines TRBV18 with TRBJ2-5; D ambiguous. The CDR3 totals 14 residues. CDR1 and CDR2 from the germline V gene are KGHSH and LQKENI. The V gene lost 2 bases and the J gene lost 2 bases, with 9 bases spanning the gap. CDR3 in amino acids: CASSPSRQQETQYF. DNA of the CDR3: TGTGCCAGCTCACCATCACGGCAGCAAGAGACCCAGTACTTC.

The chain uses TRBV6-6 and TRBJ2-1, with 15 bases fitting TRBD2. The end of the DNA fits TRBJ2-7 better, so the J call may be wrong. Germline CDR1 and CDR2: MNHNY and SVGAGI (reference sequence). The CDR3 is 18 residues long. CDR3 in DNA: TGTGCCAGCACCGGTGGACTAGCGGGAGGGCCAGGGGTCTACGAGCAGTACTTC. Its translation: CASTGGLAGGPGVYEQYF.

This clonotype is categorized as large (0.1 to 1%). The chain links TRBV6-4 to TRBJ2-3; D is possibly TRBD2 (6 bases). The germline gives CDR1 MRHNA, CDR2 SNTAGT. The V gene lost 5 bases and the J gene lost 8 bases, with 8 bases spanning the gap. The CDR3 totals 11 residues. The CDR3 here is CASSQGGTQYF. CDR3 in DNA: TGTGCCAGCAGTCAGGGAGGTACGCAGTATTTT.

This clonotype was seen a few times. CDR3 sequence: CASSYREQYF. The CDR3 bases are TGTGCCAGCAGTTACCGCGAGCAGTACTTC. The chain is built from TRBV6-2 or TRBV6-3 and TRBJ2-5; D unresolved. The last part of the DNA fits TRBJ2-7 better; the J call may be wrong. Germline lookup yields CDR1 MNHEY and CDR2 SVGEGT. The CDR3 runs to 10 residues.

This clonotype has just a few counts. One end of the junction varies from germline; a read error may be responsible. The chain uses TRBV6-1 and TRBJ1-6; TRBD1 agrees at 12 bases. This CDR3 comprises 12 residues. Germline CDR1 MNHNS, CDR2 SASEGT. CDR3 sequence: CAMGQGAYEQYF. Here the CDR3 DNA reads TGTGCCATGGGACAGGGGGCTTACGAGCAGTACTTT.

The chain joins TRBV18 to TRBJ2-7; TRBD2 might be the D (6 bases). Near its end, the DNA agrees better with TRBJ2-5, so the J call may be wrong. The CDR3 length is 14 residues. Germline lookup yields CDR1 KGHSH and CDR2 LQKENI. The CDR3 protein is CASSPSPGRETQYF. DNA for the CDR3: TGTGCCAGCTCACCATCACCGGGGAGGGAGACCCAGTACTTC.

The rearrangement links TRBV7-2 to TRBJ2-3; the D call may be TRBD1 or TRBD2 (6 bases each). Germline V CDR1 and CDR2: SGHTA, FQGNSA. CDR3 size: 17 residues. V lost 6 bases and J 0 bases, leaving 19 bases between the germline ends. The CDR3 here is CASRRGVGSPSTDTQYF. In DNA, the CDR3 is TGTGCCAGCAGAAGGGGGGTCGGCAGCCCTAGCACAGATACGCAGTATTTT.

This chain links TRBV7-2 with TRBJ2-1, with D perhaps being TRBD1 or TRBD2 (5 bases each). The DNA end lines up better with TRBJ2-5; the J call may be wrong. CDR1 and CDR2 from the germline V gene are SGHTA and FQGNSA. The CDR3 has 13 amino acids. Here the CDR3 reads CASSSGREETQYF. The CDR3 nucleotides are TGTGCCAGCTCCTCGGGACGGGAAGAGACCCAGTACTTC.